These 8 T cell receptor beta chains share one sample of origin, sequenced in a study of OX40 agonist ivuxolimab in advanced cancers. The table came from immunoSEQ multiplex PCR; TCRdb's copy has only in-frame clones and leaves some out. The sample contains about 36,000 clones, around 73% of which appear only once. Sequences were derived from CD4+ or CD8+ T cells sorted from blood, sampled in a trial of the OX40 agonist ivuxolimab. Receptors were obtained from an adult with an advanced solid tumor such as melanoma, head and neck, liver or kidney cancer.

The rearrangement joins TRBV11-1 to TRBJ1-2; TRBD1 matches 7 bases. The CDR3 totals 14 residues. CDR1 SGHAT and CDR2 FQDESV come from the germline V gene (reference sequence). V trimming: 5 bases; J trimming: 4 bases; junction bases outside the gene matches: 7. The CDR3 DNA follows: TGTGCCAGCAGCCTGACAGGGAAATTCTATGGCTACACCTTC. Protein: CASSLTGKFYGYTF.

The V and J genes are TRBV7-3 and TRBJ2-7; D call uncertain. The CDR3 is 13 residues long. V was pared by 3 bases and J by 5 bases, with 11 bases between. From germline, CDR1 is SGHTA and CDR2 FQGTGA. The CDR3 nucleotides are TGTGCCAGCAGCTTTCGACCAAACGACGAGCAGTACTTC. It yields the protein CASSFRPNDEQYF.

The chain combines TRBV14 with TRBJ2-1, with D unclear. Looked up from germline, CDR1 is SGHDN and CDR2 is FVKESK. This CDR3 comprises 13 residues. V shed 0 bases and J shed 12 bases, with 12 bases lying between them. This CDR3 is CASSQDLGSRQFF. CDR3 DNA: TGTGCCAGCAGCCAAGATCTAGGGTCGCGGCAGTTCTTC.

The rearrangement links TRBV30 to TRBJ2-7; 7 positions agree with TRBD2. The CDR3 is 15 residues long. Germline trimming cut 1 base from V and 2 bases from J; bases unmatched to any gene: 8. CDR1 is GTSNPN and CDR2 is SVGIG in the germline V gene (reference sequence). The CDR3, as DNA: TGTGCCTGGAGTGGGATGTCTGCGGGAGCCTACGAGCAGTACTTC. As protein: CAWSGMSAGAYEQYF.

The chain uses TRBV28 and TRBJ1-5; D uncertain. Deletions cut 7 bases from V and 1 base from J, with 11 bases between. Germline CDR1 reads MDHEN; CDR2 reads SYDVKM. This CDR3 region has 14 residues. CDR3 in DNA: TGTGCCAGCATGGAGGTTACGAGCAATCAGCCCCAGCATTTT. Protein product: CASMEVTSNQPQHF.

CDR3 sequence (DNA): TGTGCCAGCAGCCAGAGGGCGGTCCTCTATTACAATGAGCAGTTCTTC. Its translation: CASSQRAVLYYNEQFF. V usage is TRBV11-2 and J usage is TRBJ2-1, with D possibly being TRBD2 (5 bases). The germline CDR1 and CDR2 sequences are SGHAT and FQNNGV. V lost 5 bases and J lost 4, with 18 bases in between. The CDR3 is made up of 16 amino acids.

The gene calls are TRBV5-6 and TRBJ2-7; D gene uncertain. CDR1 and CDR2 from the germline V gene are SGHDT and YYEEEE. The CDR3 totals 13 residues. The ends were cut back, 0 bases at V and 2 bases at J, with 6 bases in the middle. The DNA of the CDR3 is TGTGCCAGCAGCTTGGCGGGCACCTACGAGCAGTACTTC. Translation: CASSLAGTYEQYF.

J is TRBJ2-3 and V is TRBV27; 8 bases match TRBD2. The CDR3 extends over 17 amino acids. The ends lost 4 bases at V and 5 bases at J; junction bases unmatched: 14. Germline-derived CDR1 and CDR2 are MNHEY and SMNVEV (reference sequence). The CDR3 protein is CASSSGGSIPGEDTQYF. CDR3 nucleotide sequence: TGTGCCAGCAGTTCGGGAGGGAGTATCCCCGGGGAAGATACGCAGTATTTT.